This T cell receptor beta chain was sequenced for a study of blood T cell repertoires in COVID-19. Per the original data handling: Amplified reference gene primers provided the basis for estimating nucleated cell counts. Repertoires were generated with immunoSEQ multiplex PCR, while TCRdb's copy carries only in-frame clones and drops some. V and J calls and clone size come straight from that table; D and trimming were deduced from the DNA. The sample yields 200,000 or so clones, 75% to 90% seen once. The V gene's germline CDR1 is DFQATT and CDR2 SNEGSKA (reference sequence). V lost 3 bases, J lost 4 bases, and 7 bases stayed unmatched. The CDR3 runs 14 residues.

The gene calls are TRBV20-1 and TRBJ1-1, with 8 bases matching TRBD1. The sequenced sample consisted of PBMCs or T cells enriched from blood (not recorded which). This clonotype originated in a woman in her forties with acute COVID-19. The CDR3 here is CSASGGQAITEAFF. Written as DNA, the CDR3 is TGCAGTGCTAGTGGGGGACAGGCCATCACTGAAGCTTTCTTT.